The clone carrying this T cell receptor beta chain was counted ten times or more. Its target is unknown. Each TCR beta library was made by quantitative 5'-RACE that incorporated molecular barcodes. MiXCR, applied by TCRdb to the 5' RACE reads, yields one record per CDR3 protein. The sample has about 210,000 distinct CDR3 sequences, less than 9.5% seen once. This sample stems from a study of CD8 T cells in ankylosing spondylitis. Study results and caveats: A TCR beta motif of 7 or 8 highly homologous variants appeared characteristic of ankylosing spondylitis blood. There was reportedly significant enrichment of clones that were disease-linked in matched ankylosing spondylitis synovial fluid. Several of the motif variants were reported before in synovial fluid and blood from reactive arthritis.

This clonotype was obtained from a female donor with ankylosing spondylitis or in good health (not recorded which). Sequences were obtained from blood, either unsorted or a sorted T cell fraction (not recorded which).

Here the CDR3 reads CARAPGAPDEKLFF. Written as DNA, the CDR3 is TGTGCCAGGGCACCGGGGGCCCCGGATGAAAAACTGTTTTTT. The chain has TRBV27 and TRBJ1-4; perhaps TRBD1 as D (6 bases). In germline, CDR1 is MNHEY, CDR2 SMNVEV (reference sequence). V dropped 9 bases and J dropped 6 bases, with 17 bases sitting between them. CDR3 length: 14 amino acids.